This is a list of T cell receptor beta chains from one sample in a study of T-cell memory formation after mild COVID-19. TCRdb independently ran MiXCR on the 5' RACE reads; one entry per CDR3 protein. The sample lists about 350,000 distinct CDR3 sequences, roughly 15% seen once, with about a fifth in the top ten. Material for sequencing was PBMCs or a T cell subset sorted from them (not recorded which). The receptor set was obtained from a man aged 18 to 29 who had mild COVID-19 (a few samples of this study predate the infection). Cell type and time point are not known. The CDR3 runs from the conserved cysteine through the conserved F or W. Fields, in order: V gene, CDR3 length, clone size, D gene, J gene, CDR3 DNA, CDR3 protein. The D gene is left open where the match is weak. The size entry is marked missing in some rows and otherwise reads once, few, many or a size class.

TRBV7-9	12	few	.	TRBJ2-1	TGTGCCAGCAGCTCCTATGACAATGAGCAGTTCTTC	CASSSYDNEQFF
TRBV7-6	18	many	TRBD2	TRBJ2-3	TGTGCCAGCAGCCACCAAGCGGGGGGGTACTCCTCAGGAGATACGCAGTATTTT	CASSHQAGGYSSGDTQYF
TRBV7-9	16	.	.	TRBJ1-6	TGTGCCAGCAGCTTAGAGTACGGATTCAAAGATTCACCCCTCCACTTT	CASSLEYGFKDSPLHF
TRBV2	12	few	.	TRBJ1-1	TGTGCCAGCAGTGATCTTGTGTTGGGTGCTTTCTTT	CASSDLVLGAFF
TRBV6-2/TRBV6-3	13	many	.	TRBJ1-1	TGTGCCAGCAGTTACATCGGGGGGACTGAAGCTTTCTTT	CASSYIGGTEAFF
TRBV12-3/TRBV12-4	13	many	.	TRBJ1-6	TGTGCCAGCAGTTTTGCAGGGCATTCACCCCTCCACTTT	CASSFAGHSPLHF
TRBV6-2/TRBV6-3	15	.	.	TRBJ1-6	TGTGCCAGCAACGCAGCCGTTCTCGCCGTTTCACCCCTCCACTTT	CASNAAVLAVSPLHF
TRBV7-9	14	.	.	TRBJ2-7	TGTGCCAGCAGCCGGGTGAGCGTGCTCTACGAGCAGTACTTC	CASSRVSVLYEQYF
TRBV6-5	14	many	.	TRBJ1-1	TGTGCCAGCAGTTACTTCGGGGGTGACACTGAAGCTTTCTTT	CASSYFGGDTEAFF
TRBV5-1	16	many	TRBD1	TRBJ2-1	TGCGCCAGCAGTTATACGGGACAGGGGGGATCGAATGAGCAGTTCTTC	CASSYTGQGGSNEQFF
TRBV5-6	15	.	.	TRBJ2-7	TGTGCCAGCAGCTTGGGGGCAGGGCCGACCTACGAGCAGTACTTC	CASSLGAGPTYEQYF